Here is one T cell receptor (beta chain) with its context. The CDR3 runs to 13 residues. The ends were cut back, 6 bases at V and 4 bases at J, with 10 bases in the middle. Germline V gene sequence: CDR1 LNHDA, CDR2 SQIVND (reference sequence). Vbeta (60) and Jbeta (13) primers were used in the PCR. The protocol was immunoSEQ multiplex PCR, while the TCRdb copy is restricted to in-frame clones and leaves out a portion. The sample consists of approximately 50,000 clones, around 82% of them appearing once. The data belong to a study of cytomegalovirus exposure and HLA in healthy donors. This receptor was obtained from a man younger than 45 in good health and CMV-seropositive. The specimen sequenced was PBMCs. The gene calls are TRBV19 and TRBJ1-3; D perhaps matches TRBD1 (6 bases). This CDR3 is CASRQGSGNTIYF. The CDR3 DNA sequence: TGTGCCAGTAGACAGGGTTCAGGAAACACCATATATTTT.